The 21 T cell receptor beta chains in this list originate from one sample, sequenced in a study of blood T cell repertoires in COVID-19. This table comes from immunoSEQ multiplex PCR, and its TCRdb copy is limited to in-frame clones, with some not included. Of around 140,000 clones listed, 86% are singletons. Source material: peripheral blood. These receptors all stem from a woman in her seventies with COVID-19, enrolled during active disease.

The J gene is TRBJ2-5, the V gene TRBV7-2; 7 bases line up with TRBD2. V shed 0 bases and J 5 bases; nucleotides not matched to a gene: 12. This CDR3 has 17 residues. Germline V lookup: CDR1 SGHTA, CDR2 FQGNSA. Here the CDR3 reads CASSLAGSRGIGETQYF. In DNA, the CDR3 is TGTGCCAGCAGCTTAGCGGGATCGCGGGGGATTGGGGAGACCCAGTACTTC.

V and J are TRBV3-1 (or the pseudogene TRBV3-2) and TRBJ2-2; TRBD2 might be the D (6 bases). Trimming removed 5 bases at V and 6 bases at J, with 13 bases between. The germline CDR1 and CDR2 sequences are LGHDT and YNNKEL (reference sequence). This CDR3 region has 14 residues. CDR3 coding DNA: TGTGCCAGCAGCTCGACTAGATCCGCCGGGGAGCTGTTTTTT. Protein: CASSSTRSAGELFF.

The genes are TRBV9 and TRBJ2-7; TRBD2 aligns across 7 bases. Germline V gene lookup returns CDR1 SGDLS and CDR2 YYNGEE. The junction had 6 bases not matched to a gene; V was cut back by 0 bases and J by 0 bases. This CDR3 spans 16 amino acids. The CDR3 spells CASSVGSGQLSYEQYF. CDR3 in DNA: TGTGCCAGCAGCGTAGGTAGCGGGCAGCTCTCCTACGAGCAGTACTTC.

This clone was found a few times. The rearrangement links TRBV11-3 to TRBJ2-2; TRBD2 might be the D (6 bases). The V gene lost 5 bases and the J gene lost 7 bases, with 23 bases spanning the gap. The CDR3 has 17 amino acids. Germline V gives CDR1 SGHNT, CDR2 YENEEA. CDR3 residues: CASSPRPGLSTGGELFF. Written as DNA, the CDR3 is TGTGCCAGCAGCCCACGGCCGGGACTCTCAACGGGCGGGGAGCTGTTTTTT.

The count of this clone is one. The genes are TRBV11-2 and TRBJ1-6, with 10 nucleotides matching TRBD1. With 2 bases clipped from V and 13 bases from J, the junction kept 8 bases outside the gene matches. Germline-derived CDR1 and CDR2 are SGHAT and FQNNGV. The CDR3 is 15 residues long. Here the CDR3 DNA reads TGTGCCAGCAGCTTACTGGGACAGGGGCATGGTCCCCTCCACTTT. Its protein is CASSLLGQGHGPLHF.

The rearrangement uses TRBV28 and TRBJ1-2, with TRBD1 matching over 9 bases. Germline V lookup: CDR1 MDHEN, CDR2 SYDVKM. The CDR3 contains 14 residues. Trimming took 5 bases from V and 10 from J; bases not matched to a gene: 11. CDR3 bases: TGTGCCAGCAGTCTACAGGGGGCTAGAAAAGACTACACCTTC. It translates to CASSLQGARKDYTF.

On this clone: The sample holds other DNA sequences that translate to the same CDR3. The rearrangement joins TRBV30 to TRBJ1-5, with 8 bases identical to TRBD1. J lost 5 bases, V lost 3 bases, and 3 bases had no gene match. Germline loops: CDR1 GTSNPN, CDR2 SVGIG (reference sequence). The CDR3 sequence is 13 residues long. The CDR3 loop reads CAWRDRVDQPQHF. In nucleotides, the CDR3 is TGTGCCTGGAGGGACAGGGTTGATCAGCCCCAGCATTTT.

The rearrangement links TRBV11-2 to TRBJ2-3; D is perhaps TRBD1 (6 bases). CDR3 length equals 19 residues. Germline assignment: CDR1 SGHAT and CDR2 FQNNGV. V lost 1 base and J 7 bases, leaving 27 bases between the germline ends. The CDR3 sequence is CASSLAHRALANPLHTQYF. CDR3 in DNA: TGTGCCAGCAGCTTAGCCCACAGGGCCCTGGCTAACCCTCTTCATACGCAGTATTTT.

The rearrangement uses TRBV4-2 and TRBJ2-2, with 9 nucleotides matching TRBD1. The V gene's germline CDR1 is LGHNA and CDR2 YNFKEQ. V dropped 0 bases and J dropped 5; count of bases not matched to a gene: 7. The CDR3 has 17 residues. The CDR3 DNA reads TGTGCCAGCAGCCAAGAATTAGGACAGGGGCCAACCGGGGAGCTGTTTTTT. Residues: CASSQELGQGPTGELFF.

CDR3 residues: CASSSQGQGMLFF. CDR3 nucleotides: TGTGCCAGCAGTTCCCAGGGACAGGGTATGCTGTTTTTT. This rearrangement joins TRBV6-5 to TRBJ1-4, with 9 bases fitting TRBD1. V trimming: 4 bases; J trimming: 14 bases; junction bases outside the gene matches: 8. This CDR3 has 13 amino acids. Germline CDR1 MNHEY, CDR2 SVGAGI.

This sequence joins TRBV3-1 (or the pseudogene TRBV3-2) and TRBJ2-4; 10 nucleotides align to TRBD1. The germline gives CDR1 LGHDT, CDR2 YNNKEL (reference sequence). This CDR3 has 17 residues. V was clipped by 1 base and J by 0 bases; unmatched bases: 3. CDR3 in amino acids: CASSQGGQGLAKNIQYF. CDR3 DNA sequence: TGTGCCAGCAGCCAAGGGGGACAGGGGCTAGCCAAAAACATTCAGTACTTC.

This chain connects TRBV19 to TRBJ2-2; 8 nucleotides line up with TRBD2. The ends lost 3 bases at V and 7 bases at J; junction bases unmatched: 10. The CDR3 contains 16 residues. CDR1 LNHDA and CDR2 SQIVND come from the germline V gene (reference sequence). The CDR3 spells CASSMVRGGPVGELFF. For the CDR3, the DNA is TGTGCCAGTAGTATGGTACGGGGGGGCCCCGTCGGGGAGCTGTTTTTT.

CDR3 sequence: CATSTELAPGGGYGYTF. In nucleotides, the CDR3 is TGTGCCACCAGCACGGAGCTAGCCCCAGGGGGCGGCTATGGCTACACCTTC. J is TRBJ1-2 and V is TRBV15, with TRBD1 identical over 8 bases. The J segment lost 4 bases and the V segment lost 4 bases, leaving 14 bases of the junction unmatched. Germline loops: CDR1 LNHNV, CDR2 YYDKDF (reference sequence). The CDR3 spans 17 residues.

This clone was recorded once. The chain carries TRBV7-6 and TRBJ1-2; 7 bases align to TRBD1. Germline values: CDR1 SGHVS, CDR2 FNYEAQ. J lost 7 bases, V lost 1 base, and 12 bases had no gene match. This CDR3 has 16 residues. CDR3 in DNA: TGTGCCAGCAGCTTAGAGGTTGCGACAGGGAAATTTGGCTACACCTTC. Translating it yields CASSLEVATGKFGYTF.

This chain uses TRBV19 with TRBJ2-2; 8 positions match TRBD2. Germline V gene sequence: CDR1 LNHDA, CDR2 SQIVND (reference sequence). CDR3 length: 13 amino acids. The trim removed 6 bases at V and 4 bases at J, leaving 1 base unmatched. The CDR3 bases are TGTGCCAGTAGCGGGACTAGCACCGGGGAGCTGTTTTTT. As protein: CASSGTSTGELFF.

The genes are TRBV4-2 and TRBJ2-7; 14 bases align to TRBD2. The CDR3 covers 17 residues. Losses at the gene ends were 1 base for V and 6 bases for J; bases not matched to a gene: 8. Germline V gene lookup returns CDR1 LGHNA and CDR2 YNFKEQ. The CDR3 reads CASSQAGLAGVDSEQYF. The CDR3 coding sequence is TGTGCCAGCAGCCAAGCGGGACTAGCGGGGGTGGACTCCGAGCAGTACTTC.

The chain has TRBV4-1 and TRBJ2-3; TRBD2 is a possible D gene (5 bases). Per the germline V gene, CDR1 is MGHRA and CDR2 is YSYEKL. The CDR3 consists of 16 residues. Deletions cut 0 bases from V and 0 bases from J, with 10 bases between. CDR3 sequence reads: CASSQDDGISTDTQYF. Here the CDR3 DNA reads TGCGCCAGCAGCCAAGATGACGGGATTAGCACAGATACGCAGTATTTT.

The chain links TRBV19 to TRBJ2-7, with 9 bases identical to TRBD2. The CDR3 has 16 amino acids. Looked up from germline, CDR1 is LNHDA and CDR2 is SQIVND (reference sequence). V was pared by 0 bases and J by 2 bases, with 5 bases of the junction left unmatched. The CDR3 DNA sequence: TGTGCCAGTAGTATAGACTCCGCGGGGGGGCCCTACGAGCAGTACTTC. As protein: CASSIDSAGGPYEQYF.

This chain uses TRBV10-2 with TRBJ2-5; 11 positions match TRBD2. The CDR3 runs 18 residues. Per the germline V gene, CDR1 is WSHSY and CDR2 is SAAADI. V lost 0 bases, J lost 1 base, and 7 bases stayed unmatched. The CDR3 bases are TGCGCCAGCAGTGAGTCGAATAGCGGGGGGGTGATCCAAGAGACCCAGTACTTC. This translates into CASSESNSGGVIQETQYF.

The chain carries TRBV7-2 and TRBJ1-6; 7 positions agree with TRBD1. Germline loops: CDR1 SGHTA, CDR2 FQGNSA. The CDR3 has 15 amino acids. V trimming: 3 bases; J trimming: 8 bases; junction bases outside the gene matches: 7. Here the CDR3 reads CASSLEGAGYSPLHF. CDR3 coding DNA: TGTGCCAGCAGCTTGGAGGGGGCAGGTTATTCACCCCTCCACTTT.

This clone was seen a handful of times. This chain links TRBV9 with TRBJ1-2; tentative D call: TRBD1 (6 bases). CDR1 is SGDLS and CDR2 is YYNGEE in the germline V gene. V lost 4 bases, J lost 5 bases, and 21 bases lay in between. The CDR3 has 16 residues. CDR3 DNA sequence: TGTGCCAGCAGCCAATTGGGGGGGCGCGGGACTTATGGCTACACCTTC. Encoded protein: CASSQLGGRGTYGYTF.